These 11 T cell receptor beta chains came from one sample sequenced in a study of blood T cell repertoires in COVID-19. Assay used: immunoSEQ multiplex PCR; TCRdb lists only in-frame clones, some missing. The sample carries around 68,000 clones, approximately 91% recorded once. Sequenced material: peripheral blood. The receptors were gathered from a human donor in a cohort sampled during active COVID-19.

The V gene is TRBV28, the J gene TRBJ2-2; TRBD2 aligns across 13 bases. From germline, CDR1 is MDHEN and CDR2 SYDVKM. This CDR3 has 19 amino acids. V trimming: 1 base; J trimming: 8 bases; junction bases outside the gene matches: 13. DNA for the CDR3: TGTGCCAGCAGTTTATTAAGTCGAGGACTAGCGGGAGAGGCGGGGGAGCTGTTTTTT. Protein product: CASSLLSRGLAGEAGELFF.

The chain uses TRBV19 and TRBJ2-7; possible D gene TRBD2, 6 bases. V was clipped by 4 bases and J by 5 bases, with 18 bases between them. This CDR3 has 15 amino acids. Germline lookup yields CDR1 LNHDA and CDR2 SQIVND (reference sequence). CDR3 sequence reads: CASSTSGLARDEQYF. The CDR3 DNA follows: TGTGCCAGTAGTACGAGCGGGCTAGCGAGGGACGAGCAGTACTTC.

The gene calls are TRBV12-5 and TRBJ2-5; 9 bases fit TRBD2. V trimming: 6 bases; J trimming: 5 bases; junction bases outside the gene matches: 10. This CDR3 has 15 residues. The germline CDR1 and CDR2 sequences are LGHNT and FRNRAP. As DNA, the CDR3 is TGTGCTAGTGGCCCCAATTTTAGCGGGAGCGAGACCCAGTACTTC. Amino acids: CASGPNFSGSETQYF.

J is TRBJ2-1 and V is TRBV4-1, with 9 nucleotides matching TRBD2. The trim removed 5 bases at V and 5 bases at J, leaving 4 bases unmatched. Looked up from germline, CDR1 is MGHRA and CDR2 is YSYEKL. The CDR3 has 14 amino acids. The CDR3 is CASSFLAGHNEQFF. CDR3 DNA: TGCGCCAGCAGCTTCCTAGCGGGACACAATGAGCAGTTCTTC.

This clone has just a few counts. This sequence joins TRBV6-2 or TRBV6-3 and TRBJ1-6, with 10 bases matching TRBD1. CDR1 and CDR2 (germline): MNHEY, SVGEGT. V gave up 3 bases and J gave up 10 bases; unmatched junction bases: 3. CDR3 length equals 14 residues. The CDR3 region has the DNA TGTGCCAGCAGTTATCGGACAGGGGGATCACCCCTCCACTTT. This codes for CASSYRTGGSPLHF.

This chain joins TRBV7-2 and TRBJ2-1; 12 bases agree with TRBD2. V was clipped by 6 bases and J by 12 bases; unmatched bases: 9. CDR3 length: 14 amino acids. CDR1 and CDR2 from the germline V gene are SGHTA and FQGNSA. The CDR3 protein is CASSIGLAGSWQFF. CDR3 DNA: TGTGCCAGCAGTATAGGACTAGCGGGAAGTTGGCAGTTCTTC.

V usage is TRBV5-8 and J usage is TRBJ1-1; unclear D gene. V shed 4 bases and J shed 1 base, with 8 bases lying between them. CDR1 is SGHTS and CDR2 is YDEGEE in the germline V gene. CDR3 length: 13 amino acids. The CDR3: CASSPVPNTEAFF. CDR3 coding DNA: TGTGCCAGCAGCCCTGTCCCGAACACTGAAGCTTTCTTT.

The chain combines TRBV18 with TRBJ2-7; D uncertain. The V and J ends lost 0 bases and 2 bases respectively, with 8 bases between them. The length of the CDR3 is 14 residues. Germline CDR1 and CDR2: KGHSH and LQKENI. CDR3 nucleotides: TGTGCCAGCTCACCACCCACAGTCCCCTACGAGCAGTACTTC. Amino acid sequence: CASSPPTVPYEQYF.

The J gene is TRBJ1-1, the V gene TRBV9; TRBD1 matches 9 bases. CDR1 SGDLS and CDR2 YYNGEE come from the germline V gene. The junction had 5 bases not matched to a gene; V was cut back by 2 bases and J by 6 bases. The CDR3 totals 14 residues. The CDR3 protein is CASSVLTGGSEAFF. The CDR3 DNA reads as TGTGCCAGCAGCGTGTTGACAGGGGGGTCTGAAGCTTTCTTT.

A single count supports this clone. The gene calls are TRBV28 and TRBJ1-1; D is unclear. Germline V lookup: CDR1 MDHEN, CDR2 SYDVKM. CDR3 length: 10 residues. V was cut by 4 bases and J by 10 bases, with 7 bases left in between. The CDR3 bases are TGTGCCAGCAGTTCCAGGCGAGCTTTCTTT. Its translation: CASSSRRAFF.

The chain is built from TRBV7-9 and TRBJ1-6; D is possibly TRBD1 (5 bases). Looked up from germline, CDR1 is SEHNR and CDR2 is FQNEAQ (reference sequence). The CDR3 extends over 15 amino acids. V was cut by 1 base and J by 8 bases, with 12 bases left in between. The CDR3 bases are TGTGCCAGCAGCTTAGGGGGCGAATCGGATTCACCCCTCCACTTT. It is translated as CASSLGGESDSPLHF.